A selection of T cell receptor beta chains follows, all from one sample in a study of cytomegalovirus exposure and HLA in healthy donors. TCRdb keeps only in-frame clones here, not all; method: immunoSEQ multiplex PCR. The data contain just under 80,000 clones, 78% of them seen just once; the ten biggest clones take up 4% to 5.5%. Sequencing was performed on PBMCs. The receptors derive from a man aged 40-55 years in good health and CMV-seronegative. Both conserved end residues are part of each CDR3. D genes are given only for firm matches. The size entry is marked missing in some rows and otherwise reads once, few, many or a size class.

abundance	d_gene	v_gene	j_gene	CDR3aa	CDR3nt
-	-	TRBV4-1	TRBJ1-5	CASSQDNHGGNQPQHF	TGCGCCAGCAGCCAGGACAATCACGGGGGTAATCAGCCCCAGCATTTT
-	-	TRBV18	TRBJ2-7	CASSPLLRGEQYF	TGTGCCAGCTCGCCTCTACTCCGGGGCGAGCAGTACTTC
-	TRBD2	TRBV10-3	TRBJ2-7	CAISEQAGLALYEQYF	TGTGCCATCAGTGAGCAAGCGGGACTAGCGCTTTACGAGCAGTACTTC
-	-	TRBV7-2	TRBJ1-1	CASRYRQNTEAFF	TGTGCCAGCAGATACCGACAAAACACTGAAGCTTTCTTT
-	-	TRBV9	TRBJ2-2	CASSGPVRELFF	TGTGCCAGCAGCGGTCCCGTAAGGGAGCTGTTTTTT
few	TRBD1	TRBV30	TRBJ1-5	CAWAGQAGQPQHF	TGTGCCTGGGCGGGACAGGCGGGTCAGCCCCAGCATTTT
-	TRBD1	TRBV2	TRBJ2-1	CASSSGTGGIINEQFF	TGTGCCAGCAGTTCCGGGACAGGGGGCATAATCAATGAGCAGTTCTTC
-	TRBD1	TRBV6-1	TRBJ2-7	CASRDRGLSYEQYF	TGTGCCAGCAGGGACAGGGGGTTATCCTACGAGCAGTACTTC
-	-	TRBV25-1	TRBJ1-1	CASKDRTNTEAFF	TGTGCCAGCAAGGACAGAACGAACACTGAAGCTTTCTTT
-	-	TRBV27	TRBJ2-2	CASRFSSGELFF	TGTGCCAGCAGATTCTCCAGTGGGGAGCTGTTTTTT
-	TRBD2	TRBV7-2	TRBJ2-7	CASSLEAGKTYEQYF	TGTGCCAGCAGCTTAGAAGCGGGGAAAACCTACGAGCAGTACTTC
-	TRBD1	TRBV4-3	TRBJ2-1	CASSQDTGQVYNEQFF	TGCGCCAGCAGCCAAGATACGGGACAGGTCTACAATGAGCAGTTCTTC
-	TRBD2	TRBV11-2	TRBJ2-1	CASDLSSGNSRNEQFF	TGTGCCAGCGACCTTTCTAGCGGGAATAGTCGCAATGAGCAGTTCTTC
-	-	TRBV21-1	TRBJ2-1	CASSSTSALSSYNEQFF	TGTGCCAGCAGCAGCACTAGCGCGTTAAGCTCCTACAATGAGCAGTTCTTC
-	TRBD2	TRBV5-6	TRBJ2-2	CASSYSGLAGNTGELFF	TGTGCCAGCAGCTACTCGGGACTAGCGGGGAACACCGGGGAGCTGTTTTTT
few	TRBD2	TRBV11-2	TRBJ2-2	CASRGPGTSGTGELFF	TGTGCCAGCAGGGGACCCGGGACTAGCGGCACCGGGGAGCTGTTTTTT
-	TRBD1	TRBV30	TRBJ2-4	CAWSSRDRGLELAKNIQYF	TGTGCCTGGAGTTCCCGGGACAGGGGGTTGGAACTAGCCAAAAACATTCAGTACTTC
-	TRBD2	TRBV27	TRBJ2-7	CASSPTSGRLYEQYF	TGTGCCAGCAGTCCTACTAGCGGGAGACTCTACGAGCAGTACTTC
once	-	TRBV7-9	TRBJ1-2	CASSPPGLDNYGYTF	TGTGCCAGCAGCCCCCCGGGACTGGATAACTATGGCTACACCTTC
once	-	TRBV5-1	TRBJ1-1	CASSLGIYGNTEAFF	TGCGCCAGCAGCTTGGGAATTTACGGGAACACTGAAGCTTTCTTT
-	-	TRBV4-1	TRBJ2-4	CASSPGTSNIQYF	TGCGCCAGCAGCCCCGGGACTTCAAACATTCAGTACTTC
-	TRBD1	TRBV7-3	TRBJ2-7	CASSPAGTETYEQYF	TGTGCCAGCAGCCCAGCCGGGACAGAGACCTACGAGCAGTACTTC
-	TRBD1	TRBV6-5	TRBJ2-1	CASSYGTGAYNEQFF	TGTGCCAGCAGTTACGGGACAGGGGCCTACAATGAGCAGTTCTTC
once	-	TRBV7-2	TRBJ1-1	CASSLGGGNTEAFF	TGTGCCAGCAGCTTAGGAGGGGGGAACACTGAAGCTTTCTTT
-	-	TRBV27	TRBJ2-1	CASSLRNSGTTRGEQFF	TGTGCCAGCAGTTTACGAAACTCCGGGACCACGAGGGGGGAGCAGTTCTTC
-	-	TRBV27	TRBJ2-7	CASRGMDRNNYEQYF	TGTGCCAGCAGGGGGATGGACAGAAACAACTACGAGCAGTACTTC
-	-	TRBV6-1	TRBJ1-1	CASRRGFGTEAFF	TGTGCCAGCAGGCGAGGGTTTGGCACTGAAGCTTTCTTT
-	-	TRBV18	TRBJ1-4	CASSLDLQGGKLFF	TGTGCCAGCTCGCTCGACCTTCAGGGTGGGAAACTGTTTTTT
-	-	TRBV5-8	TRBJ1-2	CASSLDGGDYGYTF	TGTGCCAGCAGCTTGGACGGGGGAGACTATGGCTACACCTTC
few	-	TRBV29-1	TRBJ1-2	CSVEPLQGGLNGYTF	TGCAGCGTTGAGCCTCTACAGGGTGGATTGAATGGCTACACCTTC
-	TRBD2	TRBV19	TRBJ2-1	CASSPPGQRGYNEQFF	TGTGCCAGTAGTCCGCCAGGGCAGCGGGGGTACAATGAGCAGTTCTTC
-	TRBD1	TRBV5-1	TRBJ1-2	CASSAGQGGGGYTF	TGCGCCAGCAGCGCCGGACAGGGGGGAGGTGGCTACACCTTC
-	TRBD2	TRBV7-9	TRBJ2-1	CASSLVAGDLNEQFF	TGTGCCAGCAGCTTAGTGGCGGGAGACCTTAATGAGCAGTTCTTC
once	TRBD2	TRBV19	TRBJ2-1	CASRLLAYSENEQFF	TGTGCCAGTAGGTTACTAGCGTATTCTGAGAATGAGCAGTTCTTC
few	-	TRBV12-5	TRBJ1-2	CASAAGSANYGYTF	TGTGCTAGTGCCGCGGGGTCTGCAAACTATGGCTACACCTTC
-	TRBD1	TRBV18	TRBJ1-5	CASSRGQNQPQHF	TGTGCCAGCTCACGGGGACAGAATCAGCCCCAGCATTTT